This entry describes one TCR beta chain. Its target is not known. A single record per CDR3 protein comes from TCRdb applying MiXCR to the 5' RACE reads. Here the sample spans about 360,000 distinct CDR3 sequences, approximately 20% being singletons. The sample comes from a study of CD8 T cells in ankylosing spondylitis. Study conclusions and caveats: Earlier work had already found some motif variants in reactive arthritis synovial fluid and blood. Typical of ankylosing spondylitis blood, it appeared, was a TCR beta motif of under 10 highly homologous variants.

The length of the CDR3 is 14 residues. V was clipped by 3 bases and J by 5 bases; unmatched bases: 4. Germline V gene sequence: CDR1 SQVTM, CDR2 ANQGSEA. Sequenced input: blood, either unsorted or a sorted T cell fraction (not recorded which). J is TRBJ2-1 and V is TRBV29-1, with TRBD1 matching 10 bases. This clonotype was sampled from a male donor with ankylosing spondylitis or in good health (not recorded which). The CDR3: CSVEGTGVDNEQFF. DNA for the CDR3: TGCAGCGTTGAGGGGACAGGGGTAGACAATGAGCAGTTCTTC.